A single sample gave rise to the 9 T cell receptor beta chains below, sequenced in a study of low-dose radiotherapy and immunotherapy resistance in tumors. With TRAV- and TRBV-specific primers, first-strand cDNA was made, covering the alpha and beta chains. With a V-primer adapter and a constant-region primer, TCRs were amplified for approximately 20 PCR cycles. Using its own MiXCR run on the reads, TCRdb lists one record per CDR3 protein. This repertoire shows about 9,800 distinct CDR3 sequences, 40% to 50% found once; its top ten account for over 5.5%. The receptors shown here come from a human donor with advanced metastatic prostate, ovarian, gallbladder or colorectal cancer (not recorded which). This table probably holds off-target reads from a library built for another chain.

In its sample, this clonotype was seen a few times. The chain uses TRBV5-1 and TRBJ2-1, with a tentative D call TRBD2 (7 bases). With 4 bases removed from V and 7 bases from J, the gap between germline ends came to 21 bases. This CDR3 is built from 16 residues. CDR1 is SGHRS and CDR2 is YFSETQ in the germline V gene. The CDR3 protein is CASSDRGGGRLNEQFF. CDR3 DNA: TGCGCCAGCAGCGACCGAGGGGGAGGGCGGTTGAATGAGCAGTTCTTC.

This clonotype was observed a handful of times. V gene TRBV3-1 combines with J gene TRBJ2-1; 9 nucleotides match TRBD2. The CDR3 loop spans 17 amino acids. Losses at the gene ends were 4 bases for V and 6 bases for J; bases not matched to a gene: 13. CDR1 LGHDT and CDR2 YNNKEL come from the germline V gene (reference sequence). For the CDR3, the DNA is TGTGCCAGCAGCCGAACCCTTCAGACTAGCGGTCCCAATGAGCAGTTCTTC. It yields the protein CASSRTLQTSGPNEQFF.

The chain links TRBV19 to TRBJ1-5; 7 nucleotides agree with TRBD1. The CDR3 has 14 residues. V shed 7 bases and J 3 bases; nucleotides not matched to a gene: 6. Germline V gives CDR1 LNHDA, CDR2 SQIVND (reference sequence). The CDR3 DNA sequence: TGTGCCAGTACCCCACAGGGGAACAATCAGCCCCAGCATTTT. Protein sequence: CASTPQGNNQPQHF.

The rearrangement links TRBV13 to TRBJ2-1, with a possible D match to TRBD1 (5 bases). The CDR3 totals 13 residues. Trimming stripped 8 bases from V and 5 bases from J, with 13 bases between. Germline CDR1 and CDR2: PRHDT and FYEKMQ (reference sequence). The CDR3 DNA reads as TGTGCCAGCTTGAGTATCAGGGACAATGAGCAGTTCTTC. Amino acid sequence: CASLSIRDNEQFF.

The chain carries TRBV20-1 and TRBJ2-5; weak D call: TRBD2 (5 bases). The CDR3 contains 13 residues. Trimming shortened V by 5 bases and J by 1 base, and 11 bases separated the two germline ends. Germline V gene sequence: CDR1 DFQATT, CDR2 SNEGSKA (reference sequence). The CDR3 reads CSALDWSQETQYF. The CDR3 nucleotides read TGCAGTGCTTTGGACTGGAGCCAAGAGACCCAGTACTTC.

This clonotype showed up just a few times. The chain is built from TRBV7-4 and TRBJ1-4; no definite D call. CDR3 length: 14 residues. V was clipped by 2 bases and J by 4 bases, with 8 bases between them. The V gene's germline CDR1 is SGHVT and CDR2 SQSDAQ. CDR3 sequence reads: CASSLQHLNEKLFF. The CDR3 DNA sequence: TGTGCCAGCAGCTTACAGCACCTTAATGAAAAACTGTTTTTT.

The chain combines TRBV19 with TRBJ2-1, with D maybe TRBD1 (6 bases). This CDR3 spans 15 amino acids. The germline gives CDR1 LNHDA, CDR2 SQIVND (reference sequence). The V and J ends lost 3 bases and 0 bases respectively, with 9 bases between them. CDR3 in amino acids: CASSIGQSSYNEQFF. The CDR3 DNA is TGTGCCAGTAGTATCGGACAGAGCTCCTACAATGAGCAGTTCTTC.

Regarding this clonotype: An end of the junction does not agree with germline; a read error may underlie this. The chain carries TRBV6-1 and TRBJ2-3; 7 bases fit TRBD2. From germline, CDR1 is MNHNS and CDR2 SASEGT. This CDR3 has 13 residues. CDR3 residues: CASHGGTTDTQYF. CDR3 bases: TGCGCCAGCCACGGGGGGACTACAGATACGCAGTATTTT.

This clonotype was seen only a few times. One end of the junction does not line up with germline, which may come from a read error. The rearrangement uses TRBV12-3 or TRBV12-4 and TRBJ2-1; TRBD2 is a possible D gene (5 bases). CDR3 length: 13 amino acids. The CDR3 sequence: CASSLVLGSNVWF. The CDR3 DNA sequence: TGTGCCAGCAGTTTAGTTCTGGGGAGTAATGTGTGGTTC.